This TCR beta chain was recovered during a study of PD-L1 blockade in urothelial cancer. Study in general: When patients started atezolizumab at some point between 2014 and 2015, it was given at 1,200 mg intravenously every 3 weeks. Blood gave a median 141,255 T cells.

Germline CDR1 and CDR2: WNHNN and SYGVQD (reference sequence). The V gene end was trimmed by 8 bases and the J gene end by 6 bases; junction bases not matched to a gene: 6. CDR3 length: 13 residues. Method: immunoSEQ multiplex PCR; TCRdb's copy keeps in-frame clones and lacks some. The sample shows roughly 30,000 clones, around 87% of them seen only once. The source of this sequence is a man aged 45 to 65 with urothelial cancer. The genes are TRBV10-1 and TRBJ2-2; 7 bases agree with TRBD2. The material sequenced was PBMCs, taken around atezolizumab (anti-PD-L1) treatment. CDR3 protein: CASARESAGELFF. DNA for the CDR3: TGCGCCAGCGCGCGGGAGTCCGCCGGGGAGCTGTTTTTT.